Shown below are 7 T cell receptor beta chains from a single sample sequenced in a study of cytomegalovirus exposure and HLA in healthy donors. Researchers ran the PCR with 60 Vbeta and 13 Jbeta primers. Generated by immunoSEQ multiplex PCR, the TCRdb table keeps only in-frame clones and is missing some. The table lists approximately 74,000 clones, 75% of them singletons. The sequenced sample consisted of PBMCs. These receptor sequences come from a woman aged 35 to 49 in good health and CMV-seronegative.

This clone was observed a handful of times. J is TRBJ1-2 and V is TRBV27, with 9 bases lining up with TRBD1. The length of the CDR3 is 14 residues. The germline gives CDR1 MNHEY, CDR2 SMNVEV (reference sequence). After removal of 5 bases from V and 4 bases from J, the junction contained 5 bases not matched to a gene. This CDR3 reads CASSRTGVSYGYTF. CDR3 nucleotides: TGTGCCAGCAGTCGGACAGGGGTGAGCTATGGCTACACCTTC.

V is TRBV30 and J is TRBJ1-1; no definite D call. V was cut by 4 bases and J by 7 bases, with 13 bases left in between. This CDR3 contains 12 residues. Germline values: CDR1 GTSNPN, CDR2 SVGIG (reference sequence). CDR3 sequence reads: CAWKVGVGEAFF. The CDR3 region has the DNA TGTGCCTGGAAAGTAGGAGTAGGTGAAGCTTTCTTT.

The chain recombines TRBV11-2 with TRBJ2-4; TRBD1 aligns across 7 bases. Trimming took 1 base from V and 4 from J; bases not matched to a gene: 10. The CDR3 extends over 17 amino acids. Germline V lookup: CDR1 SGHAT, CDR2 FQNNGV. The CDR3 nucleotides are TGTGCCAGCAGCTTAGGCCTCCTGGGGACAGAGAAAAACATTCAGTACTTC. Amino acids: CASSLGLLGTEKNIQYF.

The CDR3 DNA is TGTGCCAGCAGTATGCCTGAACGCGCCGATACGCAGTATTTT. Translated: CASSMPERADTQYF. J is TRBJ2-3 and V is TRBV6-6, with D unresolved. Germline loops: CDR1 MNHNY, CDR2 SVGAGI (reference sequence). V was cut by 5 bases and J by 6 bases, with 15 bases left in between. CDR3 size: 14 residues.

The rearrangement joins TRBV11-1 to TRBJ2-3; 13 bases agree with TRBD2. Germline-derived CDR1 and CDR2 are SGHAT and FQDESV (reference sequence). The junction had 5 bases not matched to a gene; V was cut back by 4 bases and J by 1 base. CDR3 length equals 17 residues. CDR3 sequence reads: CASSWGLAGTRTDTQYF. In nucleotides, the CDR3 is TGTGCCAGCAGCTGGGGACTAGCGGGGACACGCACAGATACGCAGTATTTT.

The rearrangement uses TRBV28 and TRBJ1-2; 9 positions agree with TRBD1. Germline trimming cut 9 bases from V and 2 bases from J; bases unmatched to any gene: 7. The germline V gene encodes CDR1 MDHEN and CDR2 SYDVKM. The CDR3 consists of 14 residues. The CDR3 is CASSQGAGNYGYTF. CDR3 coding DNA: TGTGCCAGTTCACAGGGGGCCGGGAACTATGGCTACACCTTC.

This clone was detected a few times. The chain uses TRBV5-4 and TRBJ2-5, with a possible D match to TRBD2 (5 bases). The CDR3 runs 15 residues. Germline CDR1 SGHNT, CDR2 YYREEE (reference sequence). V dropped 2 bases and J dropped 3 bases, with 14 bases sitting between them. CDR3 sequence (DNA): TGTGCCAGCAGCTTTGGTGGGAGAGGGAAAGAGACCCAGTACTTC. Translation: CASSFGGRGKETQYF.